This T cell receptor beta chain was sequenced for a study of blood T cell repertoires in COVID-19. Study background: Researchers got acute and convalescent COVID-19 samples from the United States, Italy and Spain.

Germline V gives CDR1 LGHNT, CDR2 FRNRAP. Deletions cut 3 bases from V and 3 bases from J, with 8 bases between. There are 13 residues in the CDR3. Produced via immunoSEQ multiplex PCR; TCRdb's table is partial and in-frame only. The repertoire includes 410,000 or so clones, approximately 89% of them detected once, and under 2% sits in the top ten. The sequencing input was peripheral blood. This sequence was found in a woman aged 40 to 55 with COVID-19, enrolled during active disease. V gene TRBV12-5 combines with J gene TRBJ2-5; D is possibly TRBD2 (5 bases). CDR3 sequence (DNA): TGTGCTAGTGGTTTCTGGGGAGAAGAGACCCAGTACTTC. It codes for CASGFWGEETQYF.